This paragraph reports one T cell receptor beta chain. Its antigen remains unknown. A read error may account for a junction end that differs from germline. The sample comes from a study of radiotherapy plus CTLA-4 blockade in lung cancer. Background on the study: Patients showed objective responses in under 20% of cases, and disease control was achieved by approximately 31%. Study results and caveats: Blood TCR clones of tumor origin expanded after radiotherapy plus ipilimumab. Early shifts in blood T cell clones, with interferon-beta, reportedly predicted response best.

This table comes from immunoSEQ multiplex PCR, and its TCRdb copy is limited to in-frame clones, with some not included. This table has more than 75,000 clones, approximately 82% appearing once. Chemo-refractory metastatic non-small-cell lung cancer patients received focal radiation with ipilimumab CTLA-4 blockade. The germline gives CDR1 SEHNR, CDR2 FQNEAQ (reference sequence). This CDR3 is built from 11 residues. Sequenced here: peripheral blood, sampled from a patient treated with radiotherapy plus ipilimumab. The rearrangement uses TRBV7-9 and TRBJ2-1; D is unresolved. This sequence was found in a human donor with non-small cell lung cancer that progressed on radiotherapy plus ipilimumab. CDR3 in amino acids: CTSSQDNEQFF. The CDR3 bases are TGTACCAGCAGCCAAGACAATGAGCAGTTCTTC.